This is a list of T cell receptor beta chains from one sample in a study of cytomegalovirus exposure and HLA in healthy donors. Libraries were prepared by immunoSEQ multiplex PCR; TCRdb keeps only in-frame clonotypes and omits some of them. The data hold about 150,000 clones, with roughly 81% observed a single time. Specimen: PBMCs. The origin of the receptors is a girl between 10 and 17 years old in good health and CMV-seropositive. CDR3s include the opening cysteine and the closing phenylalanine or tryptophan. A D gene is named only where the DNA matches it firmly. Some rows mark clone size as missing; the rest say once, few, many or name a class of expanded clone.

d_call	v_call	clone_size	j_call	cdr3_aa	cdr3_nt
TRBD1	TRBV5-1	.	TRBJ1-2	CASSLVTGEGYTF	TGCGCCAGCAGCTTGGTGACAGGGGAAGGCTACACCTTC
.	TRBV12-5	.	TRBJ1-1	CASGLGQRLLMNTEAFF	TGTGCTAGTGGTTTGGGGCAACGACTGCTCATGAACACTGAAGCTTTCTTT
.	TRBV7-9	.	TRBJ1-2	CASSLVYSPNYGYTF	TGTGCCAGCAGCTTAGTCTACAGCCCTAACTATGGCTACACCTTC
.	TRBV6-6	.	TRBJ1-5	CASSYEVEVGPQHF	TGTGCCAGCAGTTACGAGGTGGAAGTGGGGCCCCAGCATTTT
TRBD1	TRBV2	.	TRBJ1-5	CASSPGTGGNQPQHF	TGTGCCAGCAGCCCAGGGACAGGGGGCAATCAGCCCCAGCATTTT
.	TRBV6-4	.	TRBJ1-2	CASSDSRGTAQTF	TGTGCCAGCAGTGACTCGAGGGGGACGGCTCAAACCTTC
TRBD1	TRBV30	.	TRBJ2-2	CAWRQGAGELFF	TGTGCCTGGAGGCAGGGGGCCGGGGAGCTGTTTTTT
TRBD2	TRBV5-5	.	TRBJ2-4	CASSLAGPSGGENIQYF	TGTGCCAGCAGCTTGGCTGGCCCTAGCGGGGGGGAAAACATTCAGTACTTT
.	TRBV4-1	.	TRBJ2-7	CASSLALLYEQYF	TGCGCCAGCAGCCTTGCCCTACTCTACGAGCAGTACTTC
.	TRBV7-2	.	TRBJ1-4	CASSLGSGRKLFF	TGTGCCAGCAGCTTAGGTTCAGGGCGCAAACTGTTTTTT
.	TRBV6-5	once	TRBJ2-7	CASSRSASGSYEQYF	TGTGCCAGCAGTAGGTCGGCCTCAGGGTCCTACGAGCAGTACTTC
.	TRBV9	.	TRBJ2-5	CASSVGRAGAFQETQYF	TGTGCCAGCAGCGTAGGGAGGGCGGGGGCCTTCCAAGAGACCCAGTACTTC
TRBD1	TRBV19	once	TRBJ1-2	CASRTDRGNGYTF	TGTGCCAGTAGGACCGACAGGGGCAATGGCTACACCTTC
.	TRBV5-4	once	TRBJ1-1	CASSPAGLGNTEAFF	TGTGCCAGCAGCCCGGCGGGTCTCGGGAACACTGAAGCTTTCTTT
.	TRBV7-9	.	TRBJ1-2	CASSGRQVAGGGYTF	TGTGCCAGCAGCGGACGACAGGTGGCAGGTGGTGGCTACACCTTC
.	TRBV29-1	.	TRBJ1-1	CSVSGSGNTEAFF	TGCAGCGTGTCGGGGTCGGGGAACACTGAAGCTTTCTTT
.	TRBV6-5	.	TRBJ1-1	CASTYMGGETEAFF	TGTGCCAGCACTTATATGGGGGGAGAGACTGAAGCTTTCTTT
TRBD2	TRBV30	.	TRBJ2-5	CAWSLAGKETQYF	TGTGCCTGGAGTCTAGCGGGGAAAGAGACCCAGTACTTC
.	TRBV2	.	TRBJ1-5	CAGRGSGQPQHF	TGTGCCGGTCGAGGGTCTGGTCAGCCCCAGCATTTT
.	TRBV7-7	.	TRBJ1-6	CASLPRGGLSSYNSPLHF	TGTGCTAGCCTCCCCCGGGGGGGGCTGAGCTCCTATAATTCACCCCTCCACTTT
TRBD2	TRBV5-8	.	TRBJ2-7	CASSLWRGGAYEQYF	TGTGCCAGCAGCTTGTGGCGGGGGGGGGCCTACGAGCAGTACTTC
.	TRBV10-1	.	TRBJ1-1	CASSETGNTEAFF	TGCGCCAGCAGTGAGACGGGGAACACTGAAGCTTTCTTT
.	TRBV19	.	TRBJ2-3	CASKDSWGGVDTQYF	TGTGCCAGTAAGGACAGTTGGGGGGGAGTGGATACGCAGTATTTT
.	TRBV2	.	TRBJ1-5	CASSEASSRSGSTQHF	TGTGCCAGCAGTGAAGCTTCCTCCAGGTCAGGTTCAACCCAGCATTTT
.	TRBV9	.	TRBJ2-1	CASSGTGDNEQFF	TGTGCCAGCAGCGGAACGGGGGACAATGAGCAGTTCTTC